These 2 T cell receptor beta chains originate from one sample sequenced in a study of blood T cell repertoires in COVID-19. Only in-frame clones appear in the TCRdb table, and some are missing; sequencing was by immunoSEQ multiplex PCR. The sample shows 450,000 to 500,000 clones, 80% to 90% of them seen only once. What was sequenced was peripheral blood. The receptors were sampled from a human donor in a cohort sampled during active COVID-19.

The genes are TRBV5-4 and TRBJ2-3, with D perhaps matching TRBD2 (5 bases). CDR3 size: 13 residues. Germline assignment: CDR1 SGHNT and CDR2 YYREEE (reference sequence). The V end lost 4 bases, the J end lost 0 bases, and 6 bases lay between the germline ends. CDR3 nucleotides: TGTGCCAGCAGCCGGACTAGCACAGATACGCAGTATTTT. The encoded protein is CASSRTSTDTQYF.

The V gene is TRBV2, the J gene TRBJ1-3, with 8 positions matching TRBD1. CDR1 and CDR2 (germline): SNHLY, FYNNEI. J gave up 5 bases and V 8 bases, and 5 bases lay outside the gene matches. This CDR3 has 13 residues. DNA of the CDR3: TGTGCCAGCGCCCAGGGGGCTAGAAACACCATATATTTT. This encodes CASAQGARNTIYF.